The 16 T cell receptor beta chains listed next were all sequenced from one sample in a study of blood T cell repertoires in COVID-19. Clones were sequenced by immunoSEQ multiplex PCR, and TCRdb holds only the in-frame ones, with some missing. The table shows roughly 310,000 clones, with about nine tenths occurring only once. Material for sequencing was PBMCs or T cells enriched from blood (not recorded which). The receptors come from a woman aged 35 to 49 who had recovered from COVID-19.

This chain links TRBV18 with TRBJ1-2; 9 nucleotides line up with TRBD1. Germline trimming cut 1 base from V and 6 bases from J; bases unmatched to any gene: 9. In germline, CDR1 is KGHSH, CDR2 LQKENI. The CDR3 sequence is 16 residues long. The CDR3 DNA follows: TGTGCCAGCTCACCACAAACAGGGGGCGCGGTAGATGGCTACACCTTC. This translates into CASSPQTGGAVDGYTF.

This clone was observed a single time. The gene calls are TRBV12-5 and TRBJ1-5; possible D gene TRBD1, 5 bases. Germline-derived CDR1 and CDR2 are LGHNT and FRNRAP. V dropped 0 bases and J dropped 7 bases, with 25 bases sitting between them. The length of the CDR3 is 19 residues. This chain's CDR3 is CASGLVLTPTTVLGQPQHF. Written as DNA, the CDR3 is TGTGCTAGTGGTTTGGTACTAACCCCGACGACAGTCTTGGGGCAGCCCCAGCATTTT.

The CDR3 spells CAGGPTDTQYF. The CDR3 DNA is TGTGCGGGAGGGCCTACAGATACGCAGTATTTT. J is TRBJ2-3 and V is TRBV30; 7 nucleotides line up with TRBD2. There are 11 residues in the CDR3. Germline V gives CDR1 GTSNPN, CDR2 SVGIG (reference sequence).

This clone came up a few times. The rearrangement uses TRBV27 and TRBJ1-2; TRBD1 aligns across 7 bases. This CDR3 has 13 residues. J was trimmed by 4 bases and V by 2 bases; bases with no gene match: 1. From germline, CDR1 is MNHEY and CDR2 SMNVEV (reference sequence). CDR3 sequence (DNA): TGTGCCAGCAGTTTAGGACAGGCCTATGGCTACACCTTC. This gives the protein CASSLGQAYGYTF.

This chain connects TRBV11-2 to TRBJ2-6; tentative D call: TRBD2 (6 bases). CDR3 length: 19 amino acids. Germline lookup yields CDR1 SGHAT and CDR2 FQNNGV. Trimming cost V 0 bases and J 0 bases, with 15 bases left between them. This chain's CDR3 is CASSLDPVSGGSGANVLTF. DNA for the CDR3: TGTGCCAGCAGCTTAGACCCCGTGTCCGGGGGCTCTGGGGCCAACGTCCTGACTTTC. The variable domain in full, completed from reference TRBV11-2 and TRBJ2-6, reads EAGVAQSPRYKIIEKRQSVAFWCNPISGHATLYWYQQILGQGPKLLIQFQNNGVVDDSQLPKDRFSAERLKGVDSTLKIQPAKLEDSAVYLCASSLDPVSGGSGANVLTFGAGSRLTVL.

CDR3 nucleotides: TGCGCCAGCAGTCTTCAGGGGGGCGGCACTGAAGCTTTCTTT. Encoded protein: CASSLQGGGTEAFF. The chain joins TRBV5-1 to TRBJ1-1; 7 bases are a match to TRBD1. Per germline, CDR1 SGHRS and CDR2 YFSETQ. V lost 5 bases, J lost 4 bases, and 8 bases stayed unmatched. The CDR3 spans 14 residues.

CDR3 sequence (DNA): TGCGCCAGCAGCTTCGCGGGGGGGACGGAGGAGACCCAGTACTTC. Amino acid sequence: CASSFAGGTEETQYF. The chain joins TRBV5-1 to TRBJ2-5, with 9 bases lining up with TRBD2. Losses at the gene ends were 2 bases for V and 5 bases for J; bases not matched to a gene: 7. This CDR3 comprises 15 residues. The germline gives CDR1 SGHRS, CDR2 YFSETQ.

The chain recombines TRBV2 with TRBJ2-1; TRBD2 agrees at 9 bases. Germline V gives CDR1 SNHLY, CDR2 FYNNEI. The CDR3 spans 16 residues. With V trimmed by 5 bases and J by 8 bases, 13 bases remained unmatched. Here the CDR3 reads CASSPWLSSGSDEQFF. CDR3 sequence (DNA): TGTGCCAGCAGTCCATGGCTGAGTAGCGGGAGCGATGAGCAGTTCTTC.

J is TRBJ1-1 and V is TRBV9, with TRBD1 matching 8 bases. The CDR3 consists of 15 residues. V shed 0 bases and J 1 base; nucleotides not matched to a gene: 2. The germline V gene has CDR1 SGDLS and CDR2 YYNGEE. CDR3: CASSVGTGKNTEAFF. For the CDR3, the DNA is TGTGCCAGCAGCGTAGGGACAGGGAAGAACACTGAAGCTTTCTTT.

This chain uses TRBV24-1 with TRBJ1-2; D is uncertain. The germline V and J ends were trimmed by 9 bases and 1 base, with 5 bases remaining between them. There are 11 residues in the CDR3. Germline-derived CDR1 and CDR2 are KGHDR and SFDVKD. The CDR3 here is CATEDNYGYTF. The CDR3 DNA reads as TGTGCCACCGAGGATAACTATGGCTACACCTTC.

This chain joins TRBV4-2 and TRBJ1-6; D call uncertain. The CDR3 sequence is 13 residues long. The germline V and J ends were trimmed by 1 base and 9 bases, with 7 bases remaining between them. CDR1 and CDR2 (germline): LGHNA, YNFKEQ. The CDR3 DNA sequence: TGTGCCAGCAGCCAAGCCCCGGGTTCACCCCTCCACTTT. Translated, it gives CASSQAPGSPLHF.

The chain carries TRBV5-1 and TRBJ2-2, with 8 bases that match TRBD1. The J segment lost 6 bases and the V segment lost 1 base, leaving 5 bases of the junction unmatched. The germline V gene has CDR1 SGHRS and CDR2 YFSETQ. CDR3 length: 15 residues. For the CDR3, the DNA is TGCGCCAGCAGCTTGTTAGGGACAGGCGCCGGGGAGCTGTTTTTT. This sequence encodes CASSLLGTGAGELFF.

The chain has TRBV7-9 and TRBJ1-1, with D unclear. With 1 base removed from V and 0 bases from J, the gap between germline ends came to 6 bases. This CDR3 has 14 residues. Per the germline V gene, CDR1 is SEHNR and CDR2 is FQNEAQ (reference sequence). DNA of the CDR3: TGTGCCAGCAGCTTAGACGGAGTGAACACTGAAGCTTTCTTT. This translates into CASSLDGVNTEAFF.

The chain recombines TRBV29-1 with TRBJ2-1; D not resolved. Looked up from germline, CDR1 is SQVTM and CDR2 is ANQGSEA. V lost 2 bases and J 0 bases, leaving 11 bases between the germline ends. This CDR3 is built from 15 residues. The CDR3, as DNA: TGCAGCGTTGAACTACAGTACTCCTCCTACAATGAGCAGTTCTTC. The encoded protein is CSVELQYSSYNEQFF.

The CDR3 region is CSASKGRGDTEAFF. The DNA of the CDR3 is TGCAGTGCTAGTAAGGGCAGGGGAGACACTGAAGCTTTCTTT. The chain links TRBV20-1 to TRBJ1-1, with D perhaps TRBD1 (6 bases). V lost 3 bases, J lost 3 bases, and 14 bases lay in between. Germline V CDR1 and CDR2: DFQATT, SNEGSKA (reference sequence). The CDR3 is made up of 14 amino acids.

The rearrangement links TRBV12-3 or TRBV12-4 to TRBJ1-2, with 8 positions matching TRBD1. Trimming cost V 2 bases and J 4 bases; bases outside gene matches: 0. CDR3 length: 13 residues. CDR3 sequence: CASSLTGGYGYTF. The CDR3 DNA reads TGTGCCAGCAGTTTAACAGGGGGCTATGGCTACACCTTC.